This T cell receptor beta chain comes out of a study of patients and donors after allogeneic stem cell transplantation. Each CDR3 protein is one row after TCRdb ran MiXCR on the RT-PCR reads. Among under 200,000 distinct CDR3 sequences listed, approximately 31% were seen once. Germline V gives CDR1 MNHEY, CDR2 SMNVEV (reference sequence). V lost 5 bases and J lost 4, with 9 bases in between. The CDR3 spans 13 residues. Sequencing was carried out using blood, either unsorted or a sorted T cell fraction (not recorded which). V usage is TRBV27 and J usage is TRBJ2-1; D call uncertain. The clonotype was recovered from a human donor who was either an allogeneic HSCT recipient or a stem cell or donor lymphocyte infusion donor (not recorded which). It is not recorded whose cells these are; they may come from a transplant donor. The CDR3 DNA sequence: TGTGCCAGCAGTCCCGACTTTTACAATGAGCAGTTCTTC. The encoded protein is CASSPDFYNEQFF.